This T cell receptor beta chain was found in a study of blood T cells in healthy people across ages. In the case of this clonotype: What it binds is not known.

The ends lost 1 base at V and 4 bases at J; junction bases unmatched: 4. The germline gives CDR1 MGHRA, CDR2 YSYEKL. The CDR3 has 16 amino acids. Study results and limitations: Conclusively comparing naive with antigen-experienced cells was impossible with unsorted PBMCs. Roughly linearly, TCR beta diversity per million T cells fell as age increased.

A sample-barcoded 5' primer and a J-beta primer mix were used in a second PCR of about 6 to 11 cycles. Every cDNA molecule bore a tag from a template-switch adaptor containing 12 random nucleotides. TCRdb processed the 5' RACE reads anew with MiXCR; each CDR3 protein has one entry. The sample lists 1.5 million to 2 million distinct CDR3 sequences; 28% were seen once. Staff drew 9 to 10 milliliters of peripheral blood from each donor. The sequence was obtained from a woman aged 25 to 45 in good health. Sequenced material: blood. This chain uses TRBV4-1 with TRBJ2-3; 11 bases fit TRBD2. The CDR3 sequence: CASSQASGGRADTQYF. CDR3 DNA: TGCGCCAGCAGCCAAGCTAGCGGGGGGAGGGCAGATACGCAGTATTTT.